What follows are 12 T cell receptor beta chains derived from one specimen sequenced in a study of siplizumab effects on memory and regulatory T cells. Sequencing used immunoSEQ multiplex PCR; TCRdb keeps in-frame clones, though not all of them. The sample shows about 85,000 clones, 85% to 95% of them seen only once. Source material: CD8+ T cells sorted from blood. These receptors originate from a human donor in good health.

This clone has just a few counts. CDR3 in amino acids: CASSLAGTNEQFF. The DNA for the CDR3 is TGTGCCAGCAGCTTAGCGGGGACAAATGAGCAGTTCTTC. V and J are TRBV7-9 and TRBJ2-1; D is perhaps TRBD1 (6 bases). In germline, CDR1 is SEHNR, CDR2 FQNEAQ (reference sequence). Deletions cut 0 bases from V and 7 bases from J, with 7 bases between. CDR3 length equals 13 residues.

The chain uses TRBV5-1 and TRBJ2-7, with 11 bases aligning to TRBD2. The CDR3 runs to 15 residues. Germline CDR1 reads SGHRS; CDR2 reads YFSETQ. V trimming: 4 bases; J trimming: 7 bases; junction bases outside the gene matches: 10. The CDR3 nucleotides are TGCGCCAGCAGCCGTACTAGCGGGAGTCTGTGGGAGCAGTACTTC. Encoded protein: CASSRTSGSLWEQYF.

The CDR3 loop reads CASSPEGGLNQPQHF. CDR3 coding DNA: TGTGCCAGCAGCCCGGAGGGGGGTCTCAATCAGCCCCAGCATTTT. The chain links TRBV7-9 to TRBJ1-5; a possible D gene is TRBD1 (6 bases). The CDR3 spans 15 residues. In germline, CDR1 is SEHNR, CDR2 FQNEAQ (reference sequence). V lost 5 bases and J lost 3, with 14 bases in between.

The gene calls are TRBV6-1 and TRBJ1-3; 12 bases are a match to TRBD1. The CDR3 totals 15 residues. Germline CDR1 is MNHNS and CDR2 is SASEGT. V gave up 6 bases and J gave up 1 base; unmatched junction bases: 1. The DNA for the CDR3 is TGTGCCAGCAGGGGACAGGGGGCTTCTGGAAACACCATATATTTT. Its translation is CASRGQGASGNTIYF.

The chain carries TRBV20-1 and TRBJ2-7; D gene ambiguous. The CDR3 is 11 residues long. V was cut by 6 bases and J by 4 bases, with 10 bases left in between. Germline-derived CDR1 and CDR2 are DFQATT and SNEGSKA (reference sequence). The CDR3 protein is CSAQRIYEQYF. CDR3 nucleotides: TGCAGTGCCCAACGTATATACGAGCAGTACTTC.

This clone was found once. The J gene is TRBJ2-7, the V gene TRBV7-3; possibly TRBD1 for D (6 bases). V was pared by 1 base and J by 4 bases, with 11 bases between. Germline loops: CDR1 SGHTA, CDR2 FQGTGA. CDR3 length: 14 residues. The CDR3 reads CASSLIPGEYEQYF. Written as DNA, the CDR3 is TGTGCCAGCAGCTTAATCCCAGGGGAATACGAGCAGTACTTC.

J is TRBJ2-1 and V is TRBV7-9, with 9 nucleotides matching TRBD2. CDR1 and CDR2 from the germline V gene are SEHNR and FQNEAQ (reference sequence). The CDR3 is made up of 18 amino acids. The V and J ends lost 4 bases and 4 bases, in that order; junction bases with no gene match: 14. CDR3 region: CASSSSLSSGVIYNEQFF. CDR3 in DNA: TGTGCCAGCAGCTCCTCTTTATCTAGCGGGGTTATTTACAATGAGCAGTTCTTC.

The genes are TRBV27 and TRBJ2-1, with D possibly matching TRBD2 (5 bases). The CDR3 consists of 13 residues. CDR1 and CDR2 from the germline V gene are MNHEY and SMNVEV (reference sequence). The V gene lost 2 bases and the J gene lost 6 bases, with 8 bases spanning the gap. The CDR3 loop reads CASSLGLANEQFF. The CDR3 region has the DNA TGTGCCAGCAGTTTAGGGCTAGCCAATGAGCAGTTCTTC.

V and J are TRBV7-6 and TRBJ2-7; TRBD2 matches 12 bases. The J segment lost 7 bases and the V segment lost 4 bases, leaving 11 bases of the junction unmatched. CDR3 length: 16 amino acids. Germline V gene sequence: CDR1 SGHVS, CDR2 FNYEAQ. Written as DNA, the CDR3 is TGTGCCAGCAGCTCTCTAGCGGGAGGGCCGTTGGGAGAGCAGTACTTC. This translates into CASSSLAGGPLGEQYF.

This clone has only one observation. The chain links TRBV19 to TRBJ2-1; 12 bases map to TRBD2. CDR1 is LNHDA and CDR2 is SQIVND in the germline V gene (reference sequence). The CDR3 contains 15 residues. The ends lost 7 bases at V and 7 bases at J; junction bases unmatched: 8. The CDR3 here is CASMPTSGSFNEQFF. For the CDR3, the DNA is TGTGCCAGTATGCCGACTAGCGGGAGTTTTAATGAGCAGTTCTTC.

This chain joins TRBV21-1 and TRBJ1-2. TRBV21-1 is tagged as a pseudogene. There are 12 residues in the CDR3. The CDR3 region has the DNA TGTGCCAGCACCCCGGGGAGCTATGGCTACACCTTC. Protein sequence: CASTPGSYGYTF.

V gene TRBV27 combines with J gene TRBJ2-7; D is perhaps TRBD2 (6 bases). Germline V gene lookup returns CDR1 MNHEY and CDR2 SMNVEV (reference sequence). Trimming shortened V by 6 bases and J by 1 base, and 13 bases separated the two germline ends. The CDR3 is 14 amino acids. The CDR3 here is CASSLAGKSYEQYF. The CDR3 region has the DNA TGTGCCAGCAGCCTCGCGGGGAAATCCTACGAGCAGTACTTC.